The 2 T cell receptor beta chains presented below share a single source sample, sequenced in a study of T cell responses to AZD1222 COVID-19 vaccine. Assay: immunoSEQ multiplex PCR; the TCRdb copy retains only in-frame clones and omits some. The profile shows 130,000 to 150,000 clones, over 85% of them singletons. This specimen was peripheral blood, taken 28 days after the second AZD1222 dose. The receptor source for this set is an adult who received the AZD1222 COVID-19 vaccine.

This clone appeared once. The V and J genes are TRBV27 and TRBJ2-7; TRBD2 matches at 7 bases. Unmatched junction bases numbered 2, after V lost 3 bases and J lost 3 bases. The V gene's germline CDR1 is MNHEY and CDR2 SMNVEV (reference sequence). The CDR3 has 13 amino acids. For the CDR3, the DNA is TGTGCCAGCAGTTTGCGGGAGTTCTACGAGCAGTACTTC. Translation: CASSLREFYEQYF.

CDR3 amino acids: CASSLDSGKAFF. The CDR3 DNA reads TGTGCCAGCAGCTTAGATTCGGGGAAAGCTTTCTTT. The J gene is TRBJ1-1, the V gene TRBV11-3; D gene unclear. The V gene lost 0 bases and the J gene lost 9 bases, with 8 bases spanning the gap. The germline gives CDR1 SGHNT, CDR2 YENEEA. This CDR3 is 12 amino acids long.